Listed below are T cell receptor beta chains from one sample, sequenced in a study of T cell responses to AZD1222 COVID-19 vaccine. TCRdb's copy holds only in-frame clones and misses some; the assay was immunoSEQ multiplex PCR. The sample has about 120,000 clones, under 95% seen once. This specimen was peripheral blood, taken on day 0 of AZD1222 vaccination. The receptor source for this set is an adult in good health. CDR3s include the opening cysteine and the closing phenylalanine or tryptophan. D genes are given only for firm matches. Not every row has a clone size; where given, it reads once, few, many or a size class.

CDR3 protein	CDR3 DNA	D gene	V gene	clone size	J gene
CASSLDSGNTEAFF	TGTGCCAGCAGTCTTGACAGCGGGAACACTGAAGCTTTCTTT	-	TRBV6-5	-	TRBJ1-1
CSVTGTHNQPQHF	TGCAGCGTAACAGGGACTCACAATCAGCCCCAGCATTTT	-	TRBV29-1	-	TRBJ1-5
CASSLLGGYTF	TGTGCCAGCAGTCTTCTCGGGGGCTACACCTTC	-	TRBV7-9	-	TRBJ1-2
CASKRGETQYF	TGTGCCAGCAAAAGGGGGGAGACCCAGTACTTC	-	TRBV6-5	-	TRBJ2-5
CATSLAPGTAEKLFF	TGTGCCACCAGCCTGGCCCCCGGGACAGCCGAAAAACTGTTTTTT	TRBD1	TRBV15	-	TRBJ1-4
CASSVSPTGTGNGYTF	TGTGCCAGCAGCGTTTCTCCAACCGGGACAGGGAACGGCTACACCTTC	TRBD1	TRBV9	once	TRBJ1-2
CASTGTGGTGELFF	TGCGCCAGCACCGGGACAGGGGGCACCGGGGAGCTGTTTTTT	TRBD1	TRBV10-2	-	TRBJ2-2
CASSEAGNTEAFF	TGTGCCAGCAGTGAAGCAGGCAACACTGAAGCTTTCTTT	-	TRBV6-1	-	TRBJ1-1
CASSLTNGGWETQYF	TGTGCCAGCAGCTTGACGAATGGGGGTTGGGAGACCCAGTACTTC	-	TRBV7-2	few	TRBJ2-5
CASSPLAGAGRRETQYF	TGTGCCAGCAGTCCTCTAGCGGGAGCGGGGAGAAGAGAGACCCAGTACTTC	TRBD2	TRBV27	-	TRBJ2-5
CASSQVTVSGTEAFF	TGTGCCAGCAGCCAAGTTACGGTCTCGGGCACTGAAGCTTTCTTT	-	TRBV3-1/TRBV3-2	few	TRBJ1-1
CASSFSQGSGANVLTF	TGCGCCAGCAGCTTCTCACAGGGTTCTGGGGCCAACGTCCTGACTTTC	-	TRBV5-1	-	TRBJ2-6
CASSFGGEKLFF	TGTGCCAGCAGTTTTGGCGGCGAAAAACTGTTTTTT	-	TRBV27	-	TRBJ1-4
CASSFTPGLAGSNEQFF	TGTGCCAGCAGCTTCACCCCGGGACTAGCGGGTTCGAATGAGCAGTTCTTC	TRBD2	TRBV11-2	-	TRBJ2-1
CASSYFQNNEQFF	TGTGCCAGCAGTTACTTCCAGAACAATGAGCAGTTCTTC	-	TRBV6-2/TRBV6-3	-	TRBJ2-1
CASSGGIYEQYF	TGTGCCAGCAGCGGAGGTATTTACGAGCAGTACTTC	-	TRBV7-9	-	TRBJ2-7
CASSQAVSYEQYF	TGCGCCAGCAGCCAAGCGGTGTCCTACGAGCAGTACTTC	-	TRBV4-1	-	TRBJ2-7
CASGGGEQYF	TGTGCCAGCGGGGGGGGAGAGCAGTACTTC	TRBD2	TRBV14	-	TRBJ2-7
CATSRRGEAFF	TGTGCCACCAGCAGAAGAGGTGAAGCTTTCTTT	-	TRBV15	-	TRBJ1-1
CASSLGSTGSYGYTF	TGCGCCAGCAGCTTGGGGTCCACAGGATCCTATGGCTACACCTTC	-	TRBV5-1	-	TRBJ1-2
CADKKGGSYEQYF	TGTGCCGACAAGAAGGGGGGGTCCTACGAGCAGTACTTC	-	TRBV5-8	-	TRBJ2-7
CASSLSGGSYNEQFF	TGCGCCAGCAGCTTGTCCGGGGGCAGCTACAATGAGCAGTTCTTC	-	TRBV5-1	-	TRBJ2-1
CASSPLQANYGYTF	TGTGCCAGCTCACCACTCCAGGCTAACTATGGCTACACCTTC	-	TRBV18	-	TRBJ1-2
CSVESGPNSYEQYF	TGCAGCGTTGAGTCGGGACCTAATTCCTACGAGCAGTACTTC	-	TRBV29-1	-	TRBJ2-7
CASSLGGTYNEQFF	TGTGCCAGCAGCCTAGGGGGAACCTACAATGAGCAGTTCTTC	-	TRBV11-2	-	TRBJ2-1
CASSPYNEKLFF	TGTGCCAGCAGTCCCTATAATGAAAAACTGTTTTTT	-	TRBV12-3/TRBV12-4	once	TRBJ1-4
CASSIESQTGVGSPLHF	TGTGCCAGTAGTATAGAGTCCCAAACAGGGGTTGGTTCACCCCTCCACTTT	TRBD1	TRBV19	-	TRBJ1-6
CATSRTTSQPGAGPNEKLFF	TGTGCCACCAGCAGAACAACCTCCCAGCCGGGGGCAGGCCCTAATGAAAAACTGTTTTTT	-	TRBV15	-	TRBJ1-4
CASRGQGYATEAFF	TGTGCCAGTAGAGGACAGGGGTATGCCACTGAAGCTTTCTTT	TRBD1	TRBV19	-	TRBJ1-1
CASKEGNQPQHF	TGTGCCAGTAAAGAAGGCAATCAGCCCCAGCATTTT	-	TRBV18	-	TRBJ1-5
CASSAPGLAELNEQFF	TGCGCCAGCAGTGCGCCGGGACTAGCTGAACTCAATGAGCAGTTCTTC	TRBD2	TRBV10-1	-	TRBJ2-1
CASSLGGTTGSDYGYTF	TGCGCCAGCAGCTTGGGGGGTACTACCGGGAGCGACTATGGCTACACCTTC	-	TRBV5-1	-	TRBJ1-2
CASSTSGTGTKGYTF	TGTGCCAGTAGTACCTCCGGGACAGGGACAAAAGGCTACACCTTC	TRBD1	TRBV19	-	TRBJ1-2
CASSLSSSYGSYEQYF	TGTGCCAGCAGTTTAAGTTCAAGTTACGGTTCCTACGAGCAGTACTTC	-	TRBV27	-	TRBJ2-7
CASSPEAGRELFF	TGTGCCAGCAGCCCCGAGGCGGGGAGGGAGCTGTTTTTT	-	TRBV4-2	-	TRBJ2-2
CASSINRGQAEQYF	TGTGCCAGTAGTATTAACAGGGGGCAGGCCGAGCAGTACTTC	TRBD1	TRBV19	-	TRBJ2-7
CASSPGLAGGPDPLETQYF	TGCGCCAGCAGCCCGGGACTAGCGGGAGGGCCGGACCCTTTAGAGACCCAGTACTTC	TRBD2	TRBV4-1	-	TRBJ2-5
CASKWTDYGYTF	TGTGCCAGCAAATGGACGGACTATGGCTACACCTTC	-	TRBV6-5	-	TRBJ1-2
CASSVGWNRVDEKLFF	TGTGCCAGCAGCGTCGGATGGAACAGGGTCGATGAAAAACTGTTTTTT	-	TRBV27	-	TRBJ1-4
CASSPGGAGGYTF	TGTGCCAGCAGTCCGGGGGGGGCAGGAGGCTACACCTTC	-	TRBV12-3/TRBV12-4	-	TRBJ1-2
CASSLGWRAVGSYEQYF	TGTGCCAGCAGCTTAGGCTGGAGGGCAGTTGGGTCCTACGAGCAGTACTTC	-	TRBV13	-	TRBJ2-7
CASSLRERTEAFF	TGTGCCAGTAGTTTAAGGGAGAGGACTGAAGCTTTCTTT	-	TRBV19	once	TRBJ1-1
CASSIYRAGNTIYF	TGTGCCAGTAGTATCTACAGGGCAGGAAACACCATATATTTT	-	TRBV19	-	TRBJ1-3
CASSMRDRGTFF	TGTGCCAGCAGTATGAGGGACAGGGGAACTTTCTTT	TRBD1	TRBV6-5	few	TRBJ1-1
CSARVLGGAFF	TGCAGTGCTAGAGTACTAGGGGGAGCTTTCTTT	-	TRBV20-1	once	TRBJ1-1
CASSEEIRGISYNSPLHF	TGTGCCAGCAGTGAAGAGATAAGAGGGATTTCCTATAATTCACCCCTCCACTTT	-	TRBV6-1	-	TRBJ1-6
CASSLKGNRLGGGKSSYNEQFF	TGTGCCAGCAGCTTAAAGGGCAATAGGCTCGGTGGTGGGAAGAGCTCCTACAATGAGCAGTTCTTC	-	TRBV7-3	-	TRBJ2-1
CASSRTGADTQYF	TGTGCCAGCAGCCGTACAGGGGCAGATACGCAGTATTTT	TRBD1	TRBV7-3	-	TRBJ2-3
CASQRTENTEAFF	TGCGCCAGCCAGAGGACTGAGAACACTGAAGCTTTCTTT	-	TRBV5-1	-	TRBJ1-1
CASSLVGRGTGELFF	TGTGCCAGCAGCTTAGTCGGCAGGGGCACCGGGGAGCTGTTTTTT	-	TRBV7-2	-	TRBJ2-2
CASSPRPNTEAFF	TGTGCCAGCAGTCCCCGGCCGAACACTGAAGCTTTCTTT	-	TRBV12-3/TRBV12-4	few	TRBJ1-1
CASSIGTFTEAFF	TGTGCCAGTAGTATAGGGACATTCACTGAAGCTTTCTTT	-	TRBV19	-	TRBJ1-1
CASSPAGGATYEQYF	TGTGCCAGCAGTCCAGCGGGAGGTGCTACCTACGAGCAGTACTTC	TRBD2	TRBV27	once	TRBJ2-7
CASSYVGLAPYNEQFF	TGTGCCAGCAGTTATGTGGGACTAGCCCCCTACAATGAGCAGTTCTTC	TRBD2	TRBV6-5	-	TRBJ2-1